Listed below are T cell receptor beta chains from one sample, sequenced in a study of T cell repertoires in cytomegalovirus infection. TCRdb redid the calling of the reads with MiXCR, one entry per CDR3 protein. The sample holds some 920,000 distinct CDR3 sequences, around 30% seen once. No antigens are known for them. Sequenced here: cultured CD8+ T cells from PBMCs, sampled from culture after CMV antigen stimulation. The source of these receptors is a human donor in good health (CMV status not recorded). Some clones in this sample may be carry-over from other donors' samples. CDR3s include the opening cysteine and the closing phenylalanine or tryptophan.

v_gene: TRBV6-5; j_gene: TRBJ1-2; CDR3aa: CASSYNPDTYGYTF
v_gene: TRBV7-9; j_gene: TRBJ2-2; CDR3aa: CASSSAGSGGAGELFF
v_gene: TRBV6-2/TRBV6-3; j_gene: TRBJ1-6; CDR3aa: CASRIGTAYVYNSPLHF
v_gene: TRBV6-1; j_gene: TRBJ2-7; CDR3aa: CASSQGPSGAYEQYF
v_gene: TRBV12-3/TRBV12-4; j_gene: TRBJ1-3; CDR3aa: CASSSSPRASGNTIYF
v_gene: TRBV19; j_gene: TRBJ2-1; CDR3aa: CATAGVNEQFF
v_gene: TRBV29-1; j_gene: TRBJ2-3; CDR3aa: CSVSLIAQLTDTQYF
v_gene: TRBV7-2; j_gene: TRBJ1-2; CDR3aa: CASSLTGAYGYTF
v_gene: TRBV6-6; j_gene: TRBJ1-1; CDR3aa: CASSYVLITGAFF
v_gene: TRBV24-1; j_gene: TRBJ1-2; CDR3aa: CATSDNRGLYGYTF
v_gene: TRBV7-6; j_gene: TRBJ1-2; CDR3aa: CASSPTTGTGGFGYTF
v_gene: TRBV19; j_gene: TRBJ2-1; CDR3aa: CASSIGGYTVSEQFF
v_gene: TRBV6-5; j_gene: TRBJ1-2; CDR3aa: CASSTRAGWGGNYGYTF
v_gene: TRBV4-1; j_gene: TRBJ1-1; CDR3aa: CASSQHMTATTEAFF
v_gene: TRBV7-9; j_gene: TRBJ1-3; CDR3aa: CASSLAGQNSGNTIYF
v_gene: TRBV10-3; j_gene: TRBJ2-1; CDR3aa: CAISESVRVTLGDEQFF
v_gene: TRBV3-1; j_gene: TRBJ2-3; CDR3aa: CASSQLTSTDTQYF
v_gene: TRBV7-8; j_gene: TRBJ1-1; CDR3aa: CASSLEPAGADEAFF
v_gene: TRBV5-1; j_gene: TRBJ2-3; CDR3aa: CASKGLVRDTQYF
v_gene: TRBV7-9; j_gene: TRBJ2-7; CDR3aa: CASSFTDLDEQYF
v_gene: TRBV5-1; j_gene: TRBJ2-7; CDR3aa: CASSLHSGDYYEQYF
v_gene: TRBV9; j_gene: TRBJ2-1; CDR3aa: CASGGGQQFF
v_gene: TRBV6-1; j_gene: TRBJ1-5; CDR3aa: CASSQGRQGRWQPQHF
v_gene: TRBV4-2; j_gene: TRBJ1-3; CDR3aa: CASSQEGGPLNTIYF
v_gene: TRBV15; j_gene: TRBJ1-3; CDR3aa: CATSRSQESSGNTIYF
v_gene: TRBV7-4; j_gene: TRBJ1-3; CDR3aa: CARKGGPSGNTIYF
v_gene: TRBV13; j_gene: TRBJ1-2; CDR3aa: CASSLGPNSYGYTF
v_gene: TRBV7-8; j_gene: TRBJ2-5; CDR3aa: CASSYLLAGFQETQYF
v_gene: TRBV7-8; j_gene: TRBJ1-1; CDR3aa: CASSLDANPEAFF
v_gene: TRBV27; j_gene: TRBJ1-2; CDR3aa: CASSLSLRGRHVYGYTF
v_gene: TRBV4-1; j_gene: TRBJ2-1; CDR3aa: CASSQVKRVYDNEQFF
v_gene: TRBV20-1; j_gene: TRBJ2-2; CDR3aa: CSAPGTGNTGELFF
v_gene: TRBV24-1; j_gene: TRBJ1-5; CDR3aa: CATSDLRQGENQPQHF
v_gene: TRBV11-2; j_gene: TRBJ1-5; CDR3aa: CASSFDRSNQPQHF
v_gene: TRBV12-3/TRBV12-4; j_gene: TRBJ1-1; CDR3aa: CASRPRGGNTEAFF
v_gene: TRBV19; j_gene: TRBJ1-5; CDR3aa: CASSAQGGQPQHF
v_gene: TRBV7-8; j_gene: TRBJ2-4; CDR3aa: CASSERSKLIQYF
v_gene: TRBV19; j_gene: TRBJ1-1; CDR3aa: CASSKTGQGALNTEAFF